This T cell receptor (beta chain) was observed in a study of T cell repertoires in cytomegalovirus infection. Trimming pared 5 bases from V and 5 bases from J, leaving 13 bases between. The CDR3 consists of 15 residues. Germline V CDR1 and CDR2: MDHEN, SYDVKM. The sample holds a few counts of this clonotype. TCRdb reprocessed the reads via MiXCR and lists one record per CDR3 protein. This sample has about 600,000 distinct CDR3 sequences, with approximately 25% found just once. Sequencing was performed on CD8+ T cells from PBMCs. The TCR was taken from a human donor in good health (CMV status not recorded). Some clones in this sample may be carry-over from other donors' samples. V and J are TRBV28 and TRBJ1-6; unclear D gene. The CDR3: CASSPITPHNSPLHF. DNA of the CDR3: TGTGCCAGCAGTCCGATTACTCCCCATAATTCACCCCTCCACTTT.